This TCR beta chain came from a study of radiotherapy plus CTLA-4 blockade in lung cancer. Study-level background: Disease control was seen in approximately 30% of patients, objective responses in about 19%.

Only in-frame clones appear in the TCRdb table, and some are missing; sequencing was by immunoSEQ multiplex PCR. The table lists about 80,000 clones, 85% to 90% of them singletons, with just over 0.85% in the top ten. V dropped 1 base and J dropped 4 bases, with 7 bases sitting between them. The germline V gene has CDR1 SGHAT and CDR2 FQNNGV. The CDR3 runs to 13 residues. Those with chemo-refractory metastatic non-small-cell lung cancer were treated with focal radiation combined with CTLA-4 blockade using ipilimumab. The V call is TRBV11-2, the J call TRBJ1-1; D remains ambiguous. Specimen: peripheral blood, collected from a patient treated with radiotherapy plus ipilimumab. The TCR comes from a human donor with non-small cell lung cancer who had stable disease on radiotherapy plus ipilimumab. CDR3 nucleotide sequence: TGTGCCAGCAGCTTAGTCATCAGCACTGAAGCTTTCTTT. It codes for CASSLVISTEAFF.